Presented here are 10 T cell receptor beta chains from one specimen sequenced in a study of technical replicates of blood from several donors. Using immunoSEQ multiplex PCR, the repertoire was profiled, and TCRdb retains in-frame clones only, with some absent. The table records fewer than 85,000 clones, 85% to 95% of them present only once. Sequencing was performed on T cells isolated from PBMCs. The receptors derive from a human donor in good health.

The genes are TRBV4-3 and TRBJ2-1; D gene ambiguous. Trimming pared 0 bases from V and 6 bases from J, leaving 6 bases between. The CDR3 totals 13 residues. Germline CDR1 LGHNA, CDR2 YSLEER. CDR3 residues: CASSQDWPNEQFF. The CDR3 bases are TGCGCCAGCAGCCAAGATTGGCCCAATGAGCAGTTCTTC.

The chain recombines TRBV19 with TRBJ2-7, with 7 positions matching TRBD1. With 7 bases clipped from V and 0 bases from J, the junction kept 6 bases outside the gene matches. The CDR3 is 14 residues long. Germline values: CDR1 LNHDA, CDR2 SQIVND (reference sequence). The DNA of the CDR3 is TGTGCCAGTAAGAAACAGGGGAACTCCTACGAGCAGTACTTC. Translating it yields CASKKQGNSYEQYF.

In its sample, this clone was seen once. The V call is TRBV5-1, the J call TRBJ2-2; TRBD2 is a possible D gene (5 bases). Germline loops: CDR1 SGHRS, CDR2 YFSETQ. The CDR3 loop spans 12 amino acids. The germline V and J ends were trimmed by 4 bases and 7 bases, with 8 bases remaining between them. CDR3 DNA: TGCGCCAGCAGCCCGGGGAACGGGGAGCTGTTTTTT. It codes for CASSPGNGELFF.

The chain uses TRBV18 and TRBJ1-1; the D is unclear. With 5 bases removed from V and 1 base from J, the gap between germline ends came to 14 bases. Per the germline V gene, CDR1 is KGHSH and CDR2 is LQKENI. CDR3 length equals 15 residues. As DNA, the CDR3 is TGTGCCAGCTCATATTCTCGGTCCGCGAACACTGAAGCTTTCTTT. Translated: CASSYSRSANTEAFF. Full variable domain (remainder filled in from reference TRBV18 and TRBJ1-1): NAGVMQNPRHLVRRRGQEARLRCSPMKGHSHVYWYRQLPEEGLKFMVYLQKENIIDESGMPKERFSAEFPKEGPSILRIQQVVRGDSAAYFCASSYSRSANTEAFFGQGTRLTVV.

The count of this clone is one. The J gene is TRBJ2-1, the V gene TRBV5-1, with TRBD2 matching over 10 bases. The CDR3 covers 16 residues. Germline-derived CDR1 and CDR2 are SGHRS and YFSETQ. Trimming removed 5 bases from V and 1 base from J; junction bases left unmatched: 6. This CDR3 reads CASSLRTSGSYNEQFF. CDR3 nucleotides: TGCGCCAGCAGTCTAAGGACTAGCGGTTCCTACAATGAGCAGTTCTTC.

This rearrangement joins TRBV29-1 to TRBJ2-2; 9 bases are shared with TRBD2. The CDR3 length is 13 residues. CDR1 and CDR2 (germline): SQVTM, ANQGSEA. The V segment lost 4 bases and the J segment 13 bases; nucleotides outside the gene matches: 10. CDR3 DNA sequence: TGCAGCGTTGCGGAGACTAGCGGTCAGGGGCTGTTTTTT. It encodes CSVAETSGQGLFF.

This rearrangement joins TRBV6-5 to TRBJ2-4, with 8 bases lining up with TRBD1. This CDR3 contains 15 residues. Germline CDR1 and CDR2: MNHEY and SVGAGI. J gave up 7 bases and V 6 bases, and 11 bases lay outside the gene matches. The CDR3 DNA reads as TGTGCCAGCAGCCTAAGTCAGGGGGCCCCGAACATTCAGTACTTC. This sequence encodes CASSLSQGAPNIQYF.

The J gene is TRBJ2-1, the V gene TRBV27, with 10 positions matching TRBD2. The V gene end was trimmed by 4 bases and the J gene end by 6 bases; junction bases not matched to a gene: 6. This CDR3 comprises 15 residues. CDR1 and CDR2 (germline): MNHEY, SMNVEV (reference sequence). CDR3 loop: CASSSLAGDGNEQFF. CDR3 nucleotide sequence: TGTGCCAGCAGTTCCCTAGCGGGAGATGGCAATGAGCAGTTCTTC.

The J gene is TRBJ1-4, the V gene TRBV30; the D is unclear. Germline assignment: CDR1 GTSNPN and CDR2 SVGIG (reference sequence). V lost 3 bases to trimming and J lost 7 bases, with 9 bases between them. The CDR3 covers 12 residues. CDR3 nucleotide sequence: TGTGCCTGGAGCGGGGAAGGTGAAAAACTGTTTTTT. Its translation is CAWSGEGEKLFF.

The rearrangement uses TRBV28 and TRBJ1-2; D ambiguous. The CDR3 sequence is 13 residues long. Germline CDR1 reads MDHEN; CDR2 reads SYDVKM. V was cut by 3 bases and J by 8 bases, with 13 bases left in between. The CDR3 nucleotides are TGTGCCAGCAGTTTCAGAACCTCAGGAGGCTACACCTTC. Residues: CASSFRTSGGYTF.